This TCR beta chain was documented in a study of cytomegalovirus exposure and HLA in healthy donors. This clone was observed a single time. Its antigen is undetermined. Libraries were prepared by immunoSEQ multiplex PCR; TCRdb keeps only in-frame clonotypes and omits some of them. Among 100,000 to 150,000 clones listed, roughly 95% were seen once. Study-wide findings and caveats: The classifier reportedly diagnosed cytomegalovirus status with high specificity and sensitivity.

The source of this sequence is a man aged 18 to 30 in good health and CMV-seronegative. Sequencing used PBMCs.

For the CDR3, the DNA is TGTGCCAGCAGTTCCTCGGGACTCGGCAGCAATCAGCCCCAGCATTTT. It translates to CASSSSGLGSNQPQHF. This chain connects TRBV6-5 to TRBJ1-5, with D possibly matching TRBD1 (5 bases). Germline V lookup: CDR1 MNHEY, CDR2 SVGAGI. V lost 4 bases and J lost 1, with 14 bases in between. The CDR3 is made up of 16 amino acids.